Below, one TCR beta chain is given with its context. What it binds is unknown. The repertoire was sequenced with immunoSEQ multiplex PCR; TCRdb's copy has only in-frame clones and lacks some. This sample has over 100,000 clones, with 90% to 95% found just once. The CDR3 consists of 14 residues. The germline V gene has CDR1 GTSNPN and CDR2 SVGIG (reference sequence). Germline trimming cut 3 bases from V and 5 bases from J; bases unmatched to any gene: 6. The entry originates in a study of T cell responses to AZD1222 COVID-19 vaccine. Study-wide points: Per reports, nearly half of all spike-specific TCRs target regions that are unmutated in variants. It was only six AZD1222 recipients who were seropositive at baseline. Receipt of two AZD1222 doses was followed by a rise in Spike-specific TCR breadth and depth. The study found vaccine-associated CD4 TCRs spanning spike, dominant at 160-218 and 743-854.

The receptor was derived from an adult in good health. The sample was peripheral blood, taken on day 0 of AZD1222 vaccination. The V gene is TRBV30, the J gene TRBJ1-5; 8 bases agree with TRBD1. The CDR3 loop reads CAWRGPGGDQPQHF. CDR3 nucleotide sequence: TGTGCCTGGAGGGGGCCAGGGGGCGATCAGCCCCAGCATTTT.